One T cell receptor beta chain is described in this entry. Germline V gives CDR1 SGHDT, CDR2 YYEEEE. The CDR3 is 15 residues long. V was pared by 2 bases and J by 3 bases, with 5 bases of the junction left unmatched. This sample was taken from a study of cytomegalovirus exposure and HLA in healthy donors. Vbeta (60) and Jbeta (13) primers were used in the PCR. The data were produced by immunoSEQ multiplex PCR, yet TCRdb's version contains in-frame clones alone and is incomplete. The data show 150,000 to 200,000 clones, with around three quarters seen just once and 1.5% to 2% held by the top ten. The TCR comes from a woman in her 30s in good health and CMV-seronegative. The chain has TRBV5-6 and TRBJ1-2, with 9 bases identical to TRBD1. Material for sequencing was PBMCs. In nucleotides, the CDR3 is TGTGCCAGCAGCTTCCCCCGGACAGGGGACTATGGCTACACCTTC. It is translated as CASSFPRTGDYGYTF.